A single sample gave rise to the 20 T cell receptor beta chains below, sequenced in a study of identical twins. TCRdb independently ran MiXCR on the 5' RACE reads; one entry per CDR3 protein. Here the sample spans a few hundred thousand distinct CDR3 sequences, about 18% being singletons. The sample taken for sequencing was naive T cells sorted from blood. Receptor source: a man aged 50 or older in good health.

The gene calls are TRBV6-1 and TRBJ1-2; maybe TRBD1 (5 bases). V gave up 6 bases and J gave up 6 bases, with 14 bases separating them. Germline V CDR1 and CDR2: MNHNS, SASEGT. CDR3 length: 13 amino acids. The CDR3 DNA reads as TGTGCCAGCAGCCGAACCCAGGGCCATGGCTACACCTTC. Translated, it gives CASSRTQGHGYTF.

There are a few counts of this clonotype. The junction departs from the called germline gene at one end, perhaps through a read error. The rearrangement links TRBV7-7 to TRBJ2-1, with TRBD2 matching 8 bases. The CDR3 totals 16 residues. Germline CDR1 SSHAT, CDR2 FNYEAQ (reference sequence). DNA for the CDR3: TGTGCTAGCAGCTTAGTGGCGACTAGCGTTTACAATGAGCAGTTCTTC. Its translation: CASSLVATSVYNEQFF.

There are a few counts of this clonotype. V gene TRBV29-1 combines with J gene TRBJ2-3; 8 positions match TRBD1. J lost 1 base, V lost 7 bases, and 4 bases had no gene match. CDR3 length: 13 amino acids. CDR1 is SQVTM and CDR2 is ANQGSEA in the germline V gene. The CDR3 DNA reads TGCAGCGCTGGGGACAGGCGCACAGATACGCAGTATTTT. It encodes CSAGDRRTDTQYF.

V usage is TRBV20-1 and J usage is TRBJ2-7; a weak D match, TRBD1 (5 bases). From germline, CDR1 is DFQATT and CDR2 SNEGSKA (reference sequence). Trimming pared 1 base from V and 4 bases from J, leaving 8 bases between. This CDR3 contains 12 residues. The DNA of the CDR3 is TGCAGTGCTAGAGTTACAGGATACGAGCAGTACTTC. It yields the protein CSARVTGYEQYF.

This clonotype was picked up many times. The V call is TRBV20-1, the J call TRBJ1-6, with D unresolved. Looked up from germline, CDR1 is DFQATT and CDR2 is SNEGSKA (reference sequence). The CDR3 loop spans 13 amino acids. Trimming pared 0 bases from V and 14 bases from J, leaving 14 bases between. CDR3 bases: TGCAGTGCTAGAGAGGGTACGGTTGTGTCCCTCCACTTT. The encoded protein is CSAREGTVVSLHF.

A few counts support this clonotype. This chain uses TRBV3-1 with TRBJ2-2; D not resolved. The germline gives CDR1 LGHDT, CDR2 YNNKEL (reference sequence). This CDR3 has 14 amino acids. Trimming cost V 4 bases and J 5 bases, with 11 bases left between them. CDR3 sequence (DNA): TGTGCCAGCAGCCCCATAGGAGTGACCGGGGAGCTGTTTTTT. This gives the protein CASSPIGVTGELFF.

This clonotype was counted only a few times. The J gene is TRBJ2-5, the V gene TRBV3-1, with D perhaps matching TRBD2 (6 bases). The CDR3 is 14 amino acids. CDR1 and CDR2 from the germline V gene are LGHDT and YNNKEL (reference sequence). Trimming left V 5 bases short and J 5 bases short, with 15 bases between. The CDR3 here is CASSTSLGVETQYF. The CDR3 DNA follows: TGTGCCAGCAGCACTAGCTTGGGTGTGGAGACCCAGTACTTC.

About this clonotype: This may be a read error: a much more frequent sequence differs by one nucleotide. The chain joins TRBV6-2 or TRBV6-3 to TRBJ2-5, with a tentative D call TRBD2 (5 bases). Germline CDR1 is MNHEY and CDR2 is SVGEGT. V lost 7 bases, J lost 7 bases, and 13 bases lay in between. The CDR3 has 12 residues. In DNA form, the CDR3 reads TGTGCCAGCACCCAAGGAGGAGGGACCCAGTACTTC. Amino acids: CASTQGGGTQYF.

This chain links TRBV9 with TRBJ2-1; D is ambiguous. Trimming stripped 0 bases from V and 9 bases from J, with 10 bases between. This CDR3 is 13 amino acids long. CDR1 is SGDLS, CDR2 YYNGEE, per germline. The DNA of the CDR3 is TGTGCCAGCAGCGTAGATTGGACCGGTGAGCAGTTCTTC. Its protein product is CASSVDWTGEQFF.

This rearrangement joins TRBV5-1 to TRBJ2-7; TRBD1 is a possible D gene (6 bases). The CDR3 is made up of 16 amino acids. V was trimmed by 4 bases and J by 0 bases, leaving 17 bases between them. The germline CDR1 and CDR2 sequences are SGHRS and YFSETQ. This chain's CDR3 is CASSPLDRLPSYEQYF. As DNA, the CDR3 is TGCGCCAGCAGCCCGCTTGACAGGCTTCCCTCCTACGAGCAGTACTTC.

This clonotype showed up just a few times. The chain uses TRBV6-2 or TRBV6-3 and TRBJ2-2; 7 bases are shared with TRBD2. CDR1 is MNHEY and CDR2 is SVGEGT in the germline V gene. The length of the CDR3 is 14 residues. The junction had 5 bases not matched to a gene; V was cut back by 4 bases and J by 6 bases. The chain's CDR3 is CASSFRLASGELFF. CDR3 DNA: TGTGCCAGCAGTTTCAGACTAGCTTCCGGGGAGCTGTTTTTT.

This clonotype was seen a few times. The CDR3 sequence: CASSPPGQHNEQFF. The CDR3, as DNA: TGTGCCAGCTCACCACCGGGGCAGCACAATGAGCAGTTCTTC. The chain is built from TRBV18 and TRBJ2-1; weak D call: TRBD1 (5 bases). CDR1 KGHSH and CDR2 LQKENI come from the germline V gene. The CDR3 totals 14 residues. V lost 0 bases to trimming and J lost 5 bases, with 8 bases between them.

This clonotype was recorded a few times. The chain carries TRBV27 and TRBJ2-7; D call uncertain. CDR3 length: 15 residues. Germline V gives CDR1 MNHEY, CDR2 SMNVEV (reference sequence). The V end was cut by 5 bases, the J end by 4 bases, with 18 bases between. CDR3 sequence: CASSVLAGFGYEQYF. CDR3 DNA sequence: TGTGCCAGCAGTGTACTCGCCGGGTTCGGATACGAGCAGTACTTC.

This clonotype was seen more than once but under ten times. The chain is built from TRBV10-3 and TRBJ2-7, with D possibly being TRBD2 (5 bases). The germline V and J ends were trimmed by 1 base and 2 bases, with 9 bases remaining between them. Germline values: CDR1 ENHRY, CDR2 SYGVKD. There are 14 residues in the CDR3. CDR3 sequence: CAISEWETTYEQYF. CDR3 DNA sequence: TGTGCCATCAGTGAGTGGGAGACAACCTACGAGCAGTACTTC.

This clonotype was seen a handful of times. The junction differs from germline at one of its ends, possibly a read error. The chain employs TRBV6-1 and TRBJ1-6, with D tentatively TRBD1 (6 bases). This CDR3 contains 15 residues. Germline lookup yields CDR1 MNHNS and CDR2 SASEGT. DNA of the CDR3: TGTGCCAGCAGGGAAGGGGGATTTTTGCGTTCACCCCTCCACTTT. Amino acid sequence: CASREGGFLRSPLHF.

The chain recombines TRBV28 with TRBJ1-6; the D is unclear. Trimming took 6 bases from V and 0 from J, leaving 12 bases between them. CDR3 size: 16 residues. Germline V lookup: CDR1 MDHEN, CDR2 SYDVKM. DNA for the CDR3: TGTGCCAGCAGCCAAACAGAGCTCTCCTATAATTCACCCCTCCACTTT. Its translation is CASSQTELSYNSPLHF.

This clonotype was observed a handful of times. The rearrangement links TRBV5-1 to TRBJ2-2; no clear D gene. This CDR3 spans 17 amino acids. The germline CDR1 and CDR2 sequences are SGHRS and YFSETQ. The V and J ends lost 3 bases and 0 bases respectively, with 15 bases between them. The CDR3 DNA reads TGCGCCAGCAGCTCAACTTCCTACGGTTCGAACACCGGGGAGCTGTTTTTT. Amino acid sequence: CASSSTSYGSNTGELFF.

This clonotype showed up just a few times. For the CDR3, the DNA is TGTGCCAGCAGCGTAGATGGCGGAACTAGCACAGATACGCAGTATTTT. Its protein product is CASSVDGGTSTDTQYF. The chain combines TRBV9 with TRBJ2-3; D is unclear. This CDR3 spans 16 amino acids. Germline CDR1 reads SGDLS; CDR2 reads YYNGEE. Trimming stripped 0 bases from V and 0 bases from J, with 11 bases between.

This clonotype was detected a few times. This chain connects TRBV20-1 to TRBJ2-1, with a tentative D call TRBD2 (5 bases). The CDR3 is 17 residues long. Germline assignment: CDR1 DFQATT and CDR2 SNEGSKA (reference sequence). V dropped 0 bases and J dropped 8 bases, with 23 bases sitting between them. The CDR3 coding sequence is TGCAGTGCTAGAGATCAATTCGTGGGCCCCGAGGGCGATGAGCAGTTCTTC. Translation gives CSARDQFVGPEGDEQFF.

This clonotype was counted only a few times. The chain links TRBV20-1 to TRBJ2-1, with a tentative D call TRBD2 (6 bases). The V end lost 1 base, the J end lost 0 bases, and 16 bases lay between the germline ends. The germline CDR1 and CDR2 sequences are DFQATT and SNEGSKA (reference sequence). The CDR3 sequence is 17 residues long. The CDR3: CSARGPVAASSYNEQFF. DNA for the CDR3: TGCAGTGCTAGAGGACCTGTAGCGGCAAGCTCCTACAATGAGCAGTTCTTC.